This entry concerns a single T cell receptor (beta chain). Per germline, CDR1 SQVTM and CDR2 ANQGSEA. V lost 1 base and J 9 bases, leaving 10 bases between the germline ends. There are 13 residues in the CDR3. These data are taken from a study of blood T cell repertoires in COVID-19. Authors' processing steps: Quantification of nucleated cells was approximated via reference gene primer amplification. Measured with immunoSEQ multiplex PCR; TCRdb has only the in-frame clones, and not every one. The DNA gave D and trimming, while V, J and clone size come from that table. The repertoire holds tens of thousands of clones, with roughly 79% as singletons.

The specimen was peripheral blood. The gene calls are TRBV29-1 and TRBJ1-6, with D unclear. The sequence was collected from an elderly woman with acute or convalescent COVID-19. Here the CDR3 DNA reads TGCAGCGTTGAAGGGGCCCCAGGTTCACCCCTCCACTTT. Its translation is CSVEGAPGSPLHF.